These T cell receptor beta chains were read from a single sample in a study of PD-1 blockade in classical Hodgkin lymphoma. The table came from immunoSEQ multiplex PCR; TCRdb's copy has only in-frame clones and leaves some out. The sample has roughly 100,000 clones; just over 90% are singletons. Material: peripheral blood mononuclear cells (PBMCs), obtained before the fourth cycle of nivolumab. Receptors originate from a human donor with classical Hodgkin lymphoma. Both conserved end residues are part of each CDR3. D genes are given only for firm matches. Size tells how often a clone was seen (once, few, many) or the class of an expanded clone, and some rows leave it out.

V gene: TRBV28
J gene: TRBJ2-5
D gene: NA
clone size: NA
CDR3 DNA: TGTGCCAGCAGTCTTTTCGGTGCACAAGAGACCCAGTACTTC
CDR3 protein: CASSLFGAQETQYF

V gene: TRBV30
J gene: TRBJ2-3
D gene: TRBD2
clone size: NA
CDR3 DNA: TGTGCCTGGAGTCGGGGGCTAGCGGGGAGCACAGATACGCAGTATTTT
CDR3 protein: CAWSRGLAGSTDTQYF

V gene: TRBV7-2
J gene: TRBJ1-2
D gene: TRBD1
clone size: NA
CDR3 DNA: TGTGCCAGCAGCCGCACCACGACAGGGGTCGGCTACACCTTC
CDR3 protein: CASSRTTTGVGYTF

V gene: TRBV7-6
J gene: TRBJ2-1
D gene: TRBD2
clone size: NA
CDR3 DNA: TGTGCCAGCAGCGCGGGACTAGCGGGAGCTCGGCCGGAGTTCTTC
CDR3 protein: CASSAGLAGARPEFF

V gene: TRBV6-5
J gene: TRBJ2-7
D gene: NA
clone size: once
CDR3 DNA: TGTGCCAGCAGAGCCGGGGACACCTACTCCTACGAGCAGTACTTC
CDR3 protein: CASRAGDTYSYEQYF

V gene: TRBV28
J gene: TRBJ1-5
D gene: NA
clone size: NA
CDR3 DNA: TGTGCCAGCAGTTTATCTCCGGAACGGCCGAATCAGCCCCAGCATTTT
CDR3 protein: CASSLSPERPNQPQHF

V gene: TRBV5-4
J gene: TRBJ2-3
D gene: NA
clone size: NA
CDR3 DNA: TGTGCCAGCAGCTTGGGAGGGAACACAGATACGCAGTATTTT
CDR3 protein: CASSLGGNTDTQYF

V gene: TRBV7-4
J gene: TRBJ2-7
D gene: NA
clone size: NA
CDR3 DNA: TGTGCCAGCAGCTTAGCTCTACTAGCCACTGACTACGAGCAGTACTTC
CDR3 protein: CASSLALLATDYEQYF

V gene: TRBV18
J gene: TRBJ2-1
D gene: TRBD2
clone size: NA
CDR3 DNA: TGTGCCAGCTCACCCGGGACTAGCGGGAGGGATTACTCCTACAATGAGCAGTTCTTC
CDR3 protein: CASSPGTSGRDYSYNEQFF

V gene: TRBV11-1
J gene: TRBJ2-5
D gene: NA
clone size: NA
CDR3 DNA: TGTGCCAGCAGCTCTCACGGACAGACACAAGAGACCCAGTACTTC
CDR3 protein: CASSSHGQTQETQYF

V gene: TRBV5-1
J gene: TRBJ2-1
D gene: NA
clone size: NA
CDR3 DNA: TGCGCCAGCAGCTTGGCTGCTATCAACAATGAGCAGTTCTTC
CDR3 protein: CASSLAAINNEQFF

V gene: TRBV6-1
J gene: TRBJ1-4
D gene: NA
clone size: NA
CDR3 DNA: TGTGCCAGCAGCTCAGGGTTCCGCTCTGAAAAACTGTTTTTT
CDR3 protein: CASSSGFRSEKLFF

V gene: TRBV30
J gene: TRBJ2-7
D gene: TRBD1
clone size: NA
CDR3 DNA: TGTGCCTGGACCGGGACAGGGCCTTACTACTTC
CDR3 protein: CAWTGTGPYYF

V gene: TRBV28
J gene: TRBJ2-7
D gene: TRBD2
clone size: once
CDR3 DNA: TGTGCCAGCAGTTTCGCTGCTGGGAGGGCCCTTGTTGATGTGGGTGGGGAGCAGTACTTC
CDR3 protein: CASSFAAGRALVDVGGEQYF

V gene: TRBV27
J gene: TRBJ2-2
D gene: NA
clone size: NA
CDR3 DNA: TGTGCCAGCACCATCTCGGGCGGGGCGAACACCGGGGAGCTGTTTTTT
CDR3 protein: CASTISGGANTGELFF

V gene: TRBV12-5
J gene: TRBJ1-1
D gene: TRBD1
clone size: NA
CDR3 DNA: TGTGCTAGTGGTTTGGGAGGGGGCGAAGCTTTCTTT
CDR3 protein: CASGLGGGEAFF

V gene: TRBV5-5
J gene: TRBJ1-5
D gene: NA
clone size: NA
CDR3 DNA: TGTGCCAGCAGCTTGGAGGCCTCCCCAAGCAATCAGCCCCAGCATTTT
CDR3 protein: CASSLEASPSNQPQHF

V gene: TRBV27
J gene: TRBJ1-4
D gene: TRBD1
clone size: NA
CDR3 DNA: TGTGCCAGCAGTCTCCGGGACAGGGGTAGTGAAAAACTGTTTTTT
CDR3 protein: CASSLRDRGSEKLFF

V gene: TRBV5-1
J gene: TRBJ2-7
D gene: NA
clone size: NA
CDR3 DNA: TGCGCCAGCAGCTCCAGGACTATAGCCTACGAGCAGTACTTC
CDR3 protein: CASSSRTIAYEQYF

V gene: TRBV10-2
J gene: TRBJ1-2
D gene: NA
clone size: NA
CDR3 DNA: TGCGCCAGCAGTGAGGGGCAGGGGTACGACTATGGCTACACCTTC
CDR3 protein: CASSEGQGYDYGYTF

V gene: TRBV9
J gene: TRBJ2-5
D gene: TRBD1
clone size: NA
CDR3 DNA: TGTGCCAGCAGCGTAGTAGGGACAGGCCCGGAGACCCAGTACTTC
CDR3 protein: CASSVVGTGPETQYF

V gene: TRBV28
J gene: TRBJ1-1
D gene: NA
clone size: NA
CDR3 DNA: TGTGCCAGCAGTTTCATGAGGAACACTGAAGCTTTCTTT
CDR3 protein: CASSFMRNTEAFF

V gene: TRBV11-2
J gene: TRBJ2-1
D gene: NA
clone size: NA
CDR3 DNA: TGTGCCAGCAGTTACGGAGAGGAGCAGTTCTTC
CDR3 protein: CASSYGEEQFF

V gene: TRBV9
J gene: TRBJ2-3
D gene: TRBD2
clone size: once
CDR3 DNA: TGTGCCAGCAGCGTAGGTCCAGCGGGAAGCACAGATACGCAGTATTTT
CDR3 protein: CASSVGPAGSTDTQYF

V gene: TRBV19
J gene: TRBJ1-5
D gene: NA
clone size: NA
CDR3 DNA: TGTGCCAGTAGTACCCCGGGACGCTTAAATCAGCCCCAGCATTTT
CDR3 protein: CASSTPGRLNQPQHF

V gene: TRBV27
J gene: TRBJ2-1
D gene: NA
clone size: NA
CDR3 DNA: TGTGCCAGCTTTTCTAGCTGGGATGAGCAGTTCTTC
CDR3 protein: CASFSSWDEQFF

V gene: TRBV6-5
J gene: TRBJ2-7
D gene: TRBD1
clone size: NA
CDR3 DNA: TGTGCCAGCAGTACTCGGACAGGGAAGTTTGACGAGCAGTACTTC
CDR3 protein: CASSTRTGKFDEQYF

V gene: TRBV18
J gene: TRBJ2-5
D gene: TRBD1
clone size: NA
CDR3 DNA: TGTGCCAGCTCAAAGGACAGGGGGAGTACAGAGACCCAGTACTTC
CDR3 protein: CASSKDRGSTETQYF

V gene: TRBV5-6
J gene: TRBJ2-3
D gene: NA
clone size: NA
CDR3 DNA: TGTGCCAGCAGCCGGGGGACAGATACGCAGTATTTT
CDR3 protein: CASSRGTDTQYF

V gene: TRBV28
J gene: TRBJ1-5
D gene: NA
clone size: NA
CDR3 DNA: TGTGCCAGCATCCGGGAGTCCGAAAGTCAGCCCCAGCATTTT
CDR3 protein: CASIRESESQPQHF

V gene: TRBV7-9
J gene: TRBJ2-3
D gene: NA
clone size: NA
CDR3 DNA: TGTGCCAGCAGCTTAGGATACACAGATACGCAGTATTTT
CDR3 protein: CASSLGYTDTQYF

V gene: TRBV10-2
J gene: TRBJ2-7
D gene: NA
clone size: NA
CDR3 DNA: TGCGCCAGCACAACCCGGACAACTAGGGGGGAGCAGTACTTC
CDR3 protein: CASTTRTTRGEQYF

V gene: TRBV30
J gene: TRBJ2-3
D gene: NA
clone size: NA
CDR3 DNA: TGTGCCTGGTTCCTTGGTAGCGACAACACAGATACGCAGTATTTT
CDR3 protein: CAWFLGSDNTDTQYF

V gene: TRBV7-9
J gene: TRBJ2-3
D gene: NA
clone size: once
CDR3 DNA: TGTGCCAGCAGCTTAGGGGTCAGTTTGTTGGCAGATACGCAGTATTTT
CDR3 protein: CASSLGVSLLADTQYF

V gene: TRBV18
J gene: TRBJ1-1
D gene: NA
clone size: NA
CDR3 DNA: TGTGCCAGCTCACCCAGACCGACAGACACTGAAGCTTTCTTT
CDR3 protein: CASSPRPTDTEAFF